This T cell receptor (beta chain) was sequenced for a study of tumor and adjacent non-tumor tissue in lung cancer. The study's findings and limits: In normal lung, the top 100 clones were significantly more dominant than in tumor. Shorter survival was associated with higher TCR diversity in tumors.

No cell sorting was done before RNA was extracted from the tissue. Between August and November 2014, newly diagnosed, chemotherapy-naive lung cancer patients underwent thoracic surgery in China. A modified ARM-PCR protocol with three rounds of nested PCR amplified TCRbeta. TCRdb passed the multiplex PCR reads through MiXCR, listing each CDR3 protein once. The sample has around 71,000 distinct CDR3 sequences; 55% to 80% are singletons. On this clonotype: Its antigen is unidentified. At one end, the junction sequence differs from germline, possibly due to a read error.

Germline loops: CDR1 SGHAT, CDR2 FQNNGV. This CDR3 comprises 17 residues. Sequences were obtained from lung tumor tissue. The clonotype originates from a woman aged 40 to 49 with non-small cell lung cancer. The chain couples TRBV11-2 to TRBJ2-3, with D unresolved. The DNA for the CDR3 is TGTGCCAGCATCCTGAGCGTGGCGCGAGGTGGTACAGATACGCAGTGTTTT. Residues: CASILSVARGGTDTQCF.